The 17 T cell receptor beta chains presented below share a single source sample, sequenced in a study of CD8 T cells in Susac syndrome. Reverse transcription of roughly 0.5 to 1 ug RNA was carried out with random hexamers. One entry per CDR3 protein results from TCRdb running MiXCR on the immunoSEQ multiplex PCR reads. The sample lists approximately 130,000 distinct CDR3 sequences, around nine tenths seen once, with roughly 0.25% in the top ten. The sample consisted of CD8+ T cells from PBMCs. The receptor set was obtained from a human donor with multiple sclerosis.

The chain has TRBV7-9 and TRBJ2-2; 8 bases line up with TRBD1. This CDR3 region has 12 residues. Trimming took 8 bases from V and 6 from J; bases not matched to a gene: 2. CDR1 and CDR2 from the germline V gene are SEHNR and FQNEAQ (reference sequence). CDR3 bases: TGTGCCAGCGACAGGGGACCCGGGGAGCTGTTTTTT. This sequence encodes CASDRGPGELFF.

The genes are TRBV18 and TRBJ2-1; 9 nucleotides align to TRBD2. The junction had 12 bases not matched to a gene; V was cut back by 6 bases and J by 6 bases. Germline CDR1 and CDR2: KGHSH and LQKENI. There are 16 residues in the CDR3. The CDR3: CASSSPVGLASNEQFF. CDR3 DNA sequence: TGTGCCAGCTCTTCACCAGTAGGACTAGCGAGCAATGAGCAGTTCTTC. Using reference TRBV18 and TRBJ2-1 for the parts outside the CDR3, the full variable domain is NAGVMQNPRHLVRRRGQEARLRCSPMKGHSHVYWYRQLPEEGLKFMVYLQKENIIDESGMPKERFSAEFPKEGPSILRIQQVVRGDSAAYFCASSSPVGLASNEQFFGPGTRLTVL.

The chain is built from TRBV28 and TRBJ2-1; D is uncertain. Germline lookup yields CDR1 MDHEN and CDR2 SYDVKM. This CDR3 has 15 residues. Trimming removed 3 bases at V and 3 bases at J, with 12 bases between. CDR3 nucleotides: TGTGCCAGCAGTTTTGACATAGCCTTCTACAATGAGCAGTTCTTC. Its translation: CASSFDIAFYNEQFF.

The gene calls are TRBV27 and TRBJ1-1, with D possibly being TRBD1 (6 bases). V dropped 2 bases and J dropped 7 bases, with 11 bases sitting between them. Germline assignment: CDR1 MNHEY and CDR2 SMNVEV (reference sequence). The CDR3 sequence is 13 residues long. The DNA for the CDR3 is TGTGCCAGCAGTTTAAAGGGGGGAAATGAAGCTTTCTTT. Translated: CASSLKGGNEAFF.

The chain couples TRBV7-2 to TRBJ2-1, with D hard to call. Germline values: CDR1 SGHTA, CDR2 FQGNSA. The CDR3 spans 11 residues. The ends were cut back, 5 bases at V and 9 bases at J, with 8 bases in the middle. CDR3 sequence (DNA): TGTGCCAGCAGCACTAACTCTGAGCAGTTCTTC. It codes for CASSTNSEQFF.

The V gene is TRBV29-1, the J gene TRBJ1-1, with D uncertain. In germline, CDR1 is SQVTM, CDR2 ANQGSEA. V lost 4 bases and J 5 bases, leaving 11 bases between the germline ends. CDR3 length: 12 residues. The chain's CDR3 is CSVGSGETEAFF. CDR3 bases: TGCAGCGTTGGATCTGGAGAAACTGAAGCTTTCTTT. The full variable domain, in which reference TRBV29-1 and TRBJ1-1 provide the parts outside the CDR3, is SAVISQKPSRDICQRGTSLTIQCQVDSQVTMMFWYRQQPGQSLTLIATANQGSEATYESGFVIDKFPISRPNLTFSTLTVSNMSPEDSSIYLCSVGSGETEAFFGQGTRLTVV.

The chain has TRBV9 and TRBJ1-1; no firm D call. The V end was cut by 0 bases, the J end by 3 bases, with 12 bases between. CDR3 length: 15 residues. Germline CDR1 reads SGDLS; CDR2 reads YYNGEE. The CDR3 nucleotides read TGTGCCAGCAGCGTAGTCCGGGCCGGGGACACTGAAGCTTTCTTT. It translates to CASSVVRAGDTEAFF.

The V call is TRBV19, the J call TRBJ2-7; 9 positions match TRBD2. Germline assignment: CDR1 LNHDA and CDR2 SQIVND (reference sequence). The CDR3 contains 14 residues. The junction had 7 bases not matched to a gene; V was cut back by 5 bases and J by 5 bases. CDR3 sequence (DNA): TGTGCCAGTAGTTTCGGGACTAGCTTCAACGAGCAGTACTTC. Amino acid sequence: CASSFGTSFNEQYF.

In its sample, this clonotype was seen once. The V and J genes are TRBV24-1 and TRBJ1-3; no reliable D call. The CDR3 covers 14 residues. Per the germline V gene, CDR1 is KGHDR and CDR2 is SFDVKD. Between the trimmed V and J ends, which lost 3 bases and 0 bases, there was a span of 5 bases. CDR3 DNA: TGTGCCACCAGTGATCCGACCTCTGGAAACACCATATATTTT. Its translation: CATSDPTSGNTIYF.

The chain's CDR3 is CASSTSEGQDPYEQYF. The CDR3 bases are TGTGCCAGCAGCACTAGTGAGGGACAGGACCCCTACGAGCAGTACTTC. The J gene is TRBJ2-7, the V gene TRBV9; TRBD1 agrees at 8 bases. Germline lookup yields CDR1 SGDLS and CDR2 YYNGEE. This CDR3 spans 16 amino acids. Trimming at V came to 4 bases and at J to 2 bases, leaving 11 bases not matched to a gene.

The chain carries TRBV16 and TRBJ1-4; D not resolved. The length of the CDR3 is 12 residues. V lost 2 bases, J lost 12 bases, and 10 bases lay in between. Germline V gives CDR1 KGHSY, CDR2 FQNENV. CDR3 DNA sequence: TGTGCCAGCAGCCAAGAGGATCTGGAACTGTTTTTT. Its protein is CASSQEDLELFF.

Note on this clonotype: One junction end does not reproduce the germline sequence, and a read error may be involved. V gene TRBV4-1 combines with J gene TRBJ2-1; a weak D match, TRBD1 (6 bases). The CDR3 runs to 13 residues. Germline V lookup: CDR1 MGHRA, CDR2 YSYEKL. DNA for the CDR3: TGCGCCAGCAGCCAAGGTTCTAGCCAGGGGCGGCTCTTC. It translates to CASSQGSSQGRLF.

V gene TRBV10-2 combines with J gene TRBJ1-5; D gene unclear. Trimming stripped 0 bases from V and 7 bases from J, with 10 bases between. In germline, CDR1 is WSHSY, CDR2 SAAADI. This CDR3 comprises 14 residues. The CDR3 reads CASSESKGLQPQHF. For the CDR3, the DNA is TGCGCCAGCAGTGAGTCAAAGGGCTTGCAGCCCCAGCATTTT.

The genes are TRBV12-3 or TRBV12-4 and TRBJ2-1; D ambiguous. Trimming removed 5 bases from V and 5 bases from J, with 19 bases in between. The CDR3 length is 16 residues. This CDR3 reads CASSPPGKAVHNEQFF. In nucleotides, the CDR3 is TGTGCCAGCAGTCCCCCAGGCAAGGCGGTTCACAATGAGCAGTTCTTC.

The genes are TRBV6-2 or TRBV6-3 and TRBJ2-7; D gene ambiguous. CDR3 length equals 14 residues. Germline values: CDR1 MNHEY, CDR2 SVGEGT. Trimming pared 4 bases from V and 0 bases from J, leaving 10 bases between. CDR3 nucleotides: TGTGCCAGCAGTTTTGGCGGATTCTCCTACGAGCAGTACTTC. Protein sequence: CASSFGGFSYEQYF.

The CDR3 here is CASVLGGMNTEAFF. For the CDR3, the DNA is TGTGCCAGCGTACTAGGGGGGATGAACACTGAAGCTTTCTTT. The rearrangement links TRBV12-3 or TRBV12-4 to TRBJ1-1; D may be TRBD1 (6 bases). Trimming shortened V by 8 bases and J by 0 bases, and 13 bases separated the two germline ends. This CDR3 spans 14 amino acids.

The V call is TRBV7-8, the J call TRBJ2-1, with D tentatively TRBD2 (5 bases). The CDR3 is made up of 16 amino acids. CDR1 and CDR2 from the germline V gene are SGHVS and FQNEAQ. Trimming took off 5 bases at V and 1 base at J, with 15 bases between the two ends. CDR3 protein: CASSPFYTGSYNEQFF. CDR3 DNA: TGTGCCAGCAGCCCCTTCTATACGGGGTCCTACAATGAGCAGTTCTTC.